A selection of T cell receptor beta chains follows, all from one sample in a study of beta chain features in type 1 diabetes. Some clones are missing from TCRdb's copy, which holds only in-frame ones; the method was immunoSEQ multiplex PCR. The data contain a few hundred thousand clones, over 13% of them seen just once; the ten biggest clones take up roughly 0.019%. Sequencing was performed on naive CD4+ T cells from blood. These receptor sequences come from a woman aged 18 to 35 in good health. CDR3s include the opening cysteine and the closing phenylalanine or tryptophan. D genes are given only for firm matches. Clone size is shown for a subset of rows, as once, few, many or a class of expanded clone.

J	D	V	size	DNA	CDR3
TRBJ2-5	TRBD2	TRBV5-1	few	TGCGCCAGCAGCTCCGGACTAGCGGGTGGGGAGACCCAGTACTTC	CASSSGLAGGETQYF
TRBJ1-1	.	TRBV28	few	TGTGCCAGCGGTCGAGTCGGCACTGAAGCTTTCTTT	CASGRVGTEAFF
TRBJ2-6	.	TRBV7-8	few	TGTGCCAGCAGCGGGGTCAGGGCTGGGGCCAACGTCCTGACTTTC	CASSGVRAGANVLTF
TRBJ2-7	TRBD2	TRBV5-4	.	TGTGCCAGCAGCTTGGCTAGCGGGAGGAACTACGAGCAGTACTTC	CASSLASGRNYEQYF
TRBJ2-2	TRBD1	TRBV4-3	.	TGCGCCAGCAGCCGCCGAGGACAGGGGACCGGGGAGCTGTTTTTT	CASSRRGQGTGELFF
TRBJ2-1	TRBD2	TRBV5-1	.	TGCGCCAGCAGCTTGATTTCGGGGGGTGAGCAGTTCTTC	CASSLISGGEQFF
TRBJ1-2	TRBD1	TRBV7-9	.	TGTGCCAGCAGCTTAGCGGACAGGGACGGAGGCTACACCTTC	CASSLADRDGGYTF
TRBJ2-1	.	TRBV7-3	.	TGTGCCAGCAGCTTAAGTCTCCGCTACAATGAGCAGTTCTTC	CASSLSLRYNEQFF
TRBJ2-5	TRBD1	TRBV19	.	TGTGCCAGTAGTGGGAGAAAAGGGGGCCATAGCTACTTC	CASSGRKGGHSYF
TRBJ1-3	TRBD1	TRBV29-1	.	TGCAGCGTTGCCGACAGGGGGCGAGGAAACACCATATATTTT	CSVADRGRGNTIYF
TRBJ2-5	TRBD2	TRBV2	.	TGTGCCAGCAGTGAAGCGCGGCTAGCGGATCATGGGGAGACCCAGTACTTC	CASSEARLADHGETQYF
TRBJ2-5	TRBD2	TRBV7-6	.	TGTGCCAGCAGCTTACAGCGGGGGCTGGAGACCCAGTACTTC	CASSLQRGLETQYF
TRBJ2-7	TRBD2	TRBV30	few	TGTGCCACGGGAGGGGTTACCTACGAGCAGTACTTC	CATGGVTYEQYF
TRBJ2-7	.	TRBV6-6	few	TGTGCCAGCACTTCAGCGGAGGTCTCCTACGAGCAGTACTTC	CASTSAEVSYEQYF
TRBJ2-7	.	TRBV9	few	TGTGCCAGCAGCGTAGGGCCCATCGGGGAGCAGTACTTC	CASSVGPIGEQYF
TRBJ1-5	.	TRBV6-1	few	TGTGCCAGCAGGGAAGACGGAGGACGTGGGCCCCAGCATTTT	CASREDGGRGPQHF
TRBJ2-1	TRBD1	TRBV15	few	TGTGCCACCAACTCCCTGGGGACAGGGGGAACGGGTGAGCAGTTCTTC	CATNSLGTGGTGEQFF
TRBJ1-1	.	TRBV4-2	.	TGTGCCAGCAGCCAAGAAGGGGTATTAGGCACTGAAGCTTTCTTT	CASSQEGVLGTEAFF
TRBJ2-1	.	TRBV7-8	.	TGTGCCAGCAGCTTACAGGGCTCCTCCTACAATGAGCAGTTCTTC	CASSLQGSSYNEQFF
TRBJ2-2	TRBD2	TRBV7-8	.	TGTGCCAGCAGCGTAACTAGCGGGAGAGGGAAGGCCGGGGAGCTGTTTTTT	CASSVTSGRGKAGELFF
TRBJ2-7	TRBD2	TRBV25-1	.	TGTGCCAGCAGTGACTCCACCGGGACTAGTCCCGCTAAGCAGTACTTC	CASSDSTGTSPAKQYF
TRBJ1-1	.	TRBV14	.	TGTGCCAGCAGCCTATCGCCTCGATCAGACACTGAAGCTTTCTTT	CASSLSPRSDTEAFF
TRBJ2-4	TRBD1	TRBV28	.	TGTGCCAGCAGTTTAAAACAGGGGAGTCTGTACTTC	CASSLKQGSLYF
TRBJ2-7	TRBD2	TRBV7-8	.	TGTGCCAGCAGCTTAGGCGGACTAGCGGGAAACTCCTACGAGCAGTACTTC	CASSLGGLAGNSYEQYF
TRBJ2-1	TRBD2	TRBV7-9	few	TGTGCCAGCCACGGAGCGGGAGCGGATGAGCAGTTCTTC	CASHGAGADEQFF
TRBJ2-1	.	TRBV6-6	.	TGTGCCAGCAGTTTAGACAGGGACTTAAGGAATGAGCAGTTCTTC	CASSLDRDLRNEQFF
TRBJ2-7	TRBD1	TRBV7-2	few	TGTGCCAGCAGCGAAGACAGGGGGCGCAACTACGAGCAGTACTTC	CASSEDRGRNYEQYF
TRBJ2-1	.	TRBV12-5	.	TGTGCTAGTGGTTTGAAGAGTGAGCAGTTCTTC	CASGLKSEQFF